This entry lists 12 T cell receptor beta chains sequenced from one sample in a study of radiation and T cells in renal cell carcinoma (dated by TCRdb to about 2020). Library preparation was by the immunoSEQ multiplex PCR assay. TCRdb re-hosts the immuneACCESS table, in-frame sequences only. Its copies lack some clones; in the studies checked, an unresolved V gene accounts for under half of them, and the cause for the rest is not known. The sample table holds around 75,000 clones, of which roughly 87% were seen once. Of the sample, approximately 6% falls within the top ten clones. This specimen's time point label, interpreted: blood 2 weeks post-SBRT. This specimen's treatment or condition label, interpreted: 15 Gy SBRT to primary tumor, nephrectomy 4 weeks later. Sequencing was performed on blood, taken from a patient whose treatment included radiotherapy and nephrectomy. These receptors were collected from a man aged 60 to 69 with renal cell carcinoma.

V gene TRBV2 combines with J gene TRBJ1-2; 9 bases fit TRBD1. V was clipped by 6 bases and J by 6 bases; unmatched bases: 11. CDR3 length: 15 amino acids. Per germline, CDR1 SNHLY and CDR2 FYNNEI. CDR3 residues: CASSGGPGQGNGYTF. CDR3 sequence (DNA): TGTGCCAGCAGCGGGGGGCCGGGACAGGGCAATGGCTACACCTTC.

The rearrangement uses TRBV19 and TRBJ1-4, with D possibly matching TRBD1 (6 bases). Germline CDR1 LNHDA, CDR2 SQIVND (reference sequence). Trimming removed 2 bases from V and 6 bases from J, with 13 bases in between. CDR3 length equals 15 residues. The CDR3 sequence: CASSINDRGHEKLFF. CDR3 nucleotide sequence: TGTGCCAGTAGTATAAACGACCGGGGGCATGAAAAACTGTTTTTT.

The chain uses TRBV6-1 and TRBJ2-7, with a possible D match to TRBD1 (5 bases). The V gene's germline CDR1 is MNHNS and CDR2 SASEGT. This CDR3 contains 14 residues. Trimming removed 4 bases at V and 3 bases at J, with 13 bases between. The DNA for the CDR3 is TGTGCCAGCAGTGGACAGCTAACGGACTACGAGCAGTACTTC. The encoded protein is CASSGQLTDYEQYF.

In this sample, this clone turned up once. The J gene is TRBJ2-1, the V gene TRBV14; maybe TRBD1 (5 bases). Germline values: CDR1 SGHDN, CDR2 FVKESK. The CDR3 consists of 17 residues. V lost 1 base to trimming and J lost 7 bases, with 20 bases between them. CDR3 bases: TGTGCCAGCAGCCAAGTTATTGGGGCCTCTTTGTGGAATGAGCAGTTCTTC. This gives the protein CASSQVIGASLWNEQFF.

The chain employs TRBV27 and TRBJ2-7, with D unclear. In germline, CDR1 is MNHEY, CDR2 SMNVEV (reference sequence). V was shortened by 5 bases and J by 5 bases, with 4 bases between the two germline ends. There are 10 residues in the CDR3. DNA of the CDR3: TGTGCCAGCAGTCTCCACGAGCAGTACTTC. Residues: CASSLHEQYF.

This chain joins TRBV5-1 and TRBJ2-1, with D possibly matching TRBD1 (6 bases). The CDR3 covers 14 residues. The germline V gene has CDR1 SGHRS and CDR2 YFSETQ. The ends were cut back, 6 bases at V and 8 bases at J, with 18 bases in the middle. CDR3 DNA: TGCGCCAGCACTCTCAGGGGAGCTGGGCATGAGCAGTTCTTC. Amino acids: CASTLRGAGHEQFF.

The rearrangement links TRBV28 to TRBJ2-7; D is possibly TRBD1 (5 bases). Germline CDR1 reads MDHEN; CDR2 reads SYDVKM. This CDR3 is built from 13 residues. For the CDR3, the DNA is TGTTCCATTCGACAGAGAAGCTCCTACGAGCAGTACTTC. It encodes CSIRQRSSYEQYF. The full variable domain, completed using reference TRBV28 and TRBJ2-7, is DVKVTQSSRYLVKRTGEKVFLECVQDMDHENMFWYRQDPGLGLRLIYFSYDVKMKEKGDIPEGYSVSREKKERFSLILESASTNQTSMYLCSIRQRSSYEQYFGPGTRLTVT.

The V gene is TRBV7-2, the J gene TRBJ2-4; 9 bases match TRBD2. The V segment lost 5 bases and the J segment 2 bases; nucleotides outside the gene matches: 13. The CDR3 consists of 18 residues. CDR1 and CDR2 from the germline V gene are SGHTA and FQGNSA. The CDR3 DNA follows: TGTGCCAGCAGCCTAAGTGGGGTAGCGGGAGCGACCAAAAACATTCAGTACTTC. As protein: CASSLSGVAGATKNIQYF.

The chain uses TRBV10-3 and TRBJ2-3; D may correspond to TRBD1 or TRBD2 (5 bases each). The V gene's germline CDR1 is ENHRY and CDR2 SYGVKD. The CDR3 runs 15 residues. The germline V and J ends were trimmed by 0 bases and 4 bases, with 11 bases remaining between them. The CDR3 sequence is CAISESGEWADTQYF. As DNA, the CDR3 is TGTGCCATCAGTGAGTCGGGGGAGTGGGCAGATACGCAGTATTTT.

This chain uses TRBV6-5 with TRBJ2-3, with D uncertain. Trimming removed 5 bases from V and 5 bases from J, with 5 bases in between. Germline CDR1 MNHEY, CDR2 SVGAGI. The CDR3 runs to 11 residues. The CDR3 protein is CASSILDTQYF. CDR3 coding DNA: TGTGCCAGCAGTATATTAGATACGCAGTATTTT.

This CDR3 reads CASSRFGRQETQYF. The CDR3 coding sequence is TGCGCCAGCAGTCGATTCGGACGCCAAGAGACCCAGTACTTC. V and J are TRBV10-1 and TRBJ2-5, with D unclear. Germline CDR1 is WNHNN and CDR2 is SYGVQD (reference sequence). V was clipped by 5 bases and J by 1 base, with 11 bases between them. The CDR3 extends over 14 amino acids.

The CDR3 bases are TGTGCCAGCAGTGAATTCGGGCGAGGCACAGATACGCAGTATTTT. This translates into CASSEFGRGTDTQYF. This sequence joins TRBV6-1 and TRBJ2-3; D is unclear. The CDR3 length is 15 residues. Germline CDR1 and CDR2: MNHNS and SASEGT. V lost 2 bases and J lost 1, with 10 bases in between.